Sequencing of this T cell receptor (beta chain) was carried out in a study of T cell responses to AZD1222 COVID-19 vaccine. Trimming took 3 bases from V and 10 from J; bases not matched to a gene: 14. The CDR3 consists of 16 residues. Germline CDR1 reads MNHNS; CDR2 reads SASEGT. TCRdb keeps only in-frame clones here, not all; method: immunoSEQ multiplex PCR. The table includes 180,000 or so clones, under 95% detected once. This TCR was sampled from an adult who received the AZD1222 COVID-19 vaccine. The V call is TRBV6-1, the J call TRBJ1-4; 7 bases align to TRBD1. The input for sequencing was peripheral blood, taken 28 days after the second AZD1222 dose. The CDR3 sequence is CASSERGREYVAKLFF. CDR3 bases: TGTGCCAGCAGTGAGAGGGGGCGGGAGTACGTCGCAAAACTGTTTTTT.